One sample yielded the 19 T cell receptor beta chains listed below, sequenced in a study of circulating CD8 cells and anti-PD-1 response in melanoma (dated by TCRdb to 2020 to 2021). A BD FACSAria II cell sorter was used to sort four subsets, defined by PD-1 and/or TIGIT, from live CD3+CD8+TCRalphabeta+ cells. Sequenced on a NextSeq 500. TCR libraries were prepared from around 15 ng of total RNA with the QIAseq Immune Repertoire RNA Library Kit, Human TCR Panel. TCRdb applied fastp at Q25 and MiXCR to the public reads, then kept only in-frame beta chains. Identical CDR3 protein sequences are pooled into one entry, listed with their most common genes and DNA. In all, the sample holds several hundred distinct CDR3 sequences, and 5% to 6.5% of those were seen once. The biggest ten clones account for roughly 38% of the sample. Sequencing was performed on CD8+ T cells from PBMCs, taken at baseline or after one month of anti-PD-1 therapy (not recorded which). These TCRs come from a human donor with melanoma.

By share, this clonotype counts as large. This rearrangement joins TRBV28 to TRBJ2-7; TRBD2 matches 7 bases. Trimming cost V 1 base and J 4 bases; bases outside gene matches: 7. The germline V gene encodes CDR1 MDHEN and CDR2 SYDVKM. This CDR3 is built from 15 residues. The CDR3 loop reads CASSLLGGPLYEQYF. Written as DNA, the CDR3 is TGTGCCAGCAGTTTATTGGGAGGGCCCCTATACGAGCAGTACTTC.

Within the sample, this clonotype is medium-sized. This chain links TRBV29-1 with TRBJ2-1; 8 nucleotides line up with TRBD2. This CDR3 is built from 14 residues. V lost 3 bases to trimming and J lost 7 bases; unmatched junction nucleotides: 8. In germline, CDR1 is SQVTM, CDR2 ANQGSEA. The CDR3 is CSVDFSGSGNEQFF. CDR3 bases: TGCAGCGTTGATTTCAGCGGGAGTGGAAATGAGCAGTTCTTC.

This clonotype is classed as medium-sized. This chain joins TRBV7-6 and TRBJ1-5; 7 nucleotides line up with TRBD1. Unmatched junction bases numbered 10, after V lost 5 bases and J lost 6 bases. Germline lookup yields CDR1 SGHVS and CDR2 FNYEAQ. The CDR3 runs 15 residues. CDR3 in amino acids: CASSPLQGVSQPQHF. The CDR3 DNA reads as TGTGCCAGCAGCCCACTCCAGGGGGTTAGTCAGCCCCAGCATTTT.

By sample share, this clonotype is large (0.1 to 1%). This sequence joins TRBV6-2 or TRBV6-3 and TRBJ2-4, with 10 bases matching TRBD2. Trimming removed 6 bases from V and 3 bases from J; junction bases left unmatched: 2. The CDR3 sequence is 14 residues long. The germline V gene has CDR1 MNHEY and CDR2 SVGEGT. CDR3 sequence (DNA): TGTGCCAGCAGATGGACTAGCGGCAAAAACATTCAGTACTTC. This codes for CASRWTSGKNIQYF.

This clonotype is judged medium-sized. The rearrangement joins TRBV27 to TRBJ1-2; no clear D gene. CDR1 is MNHEY, CDR2 SMNVEV, per germline (reference sequence). This CDR3 contains 11 residues. The ends were cut back, 10 bases at V and 8 bases at J, with 14 bases in the middle. Here the CDR3 reads CATRWGYGYTF. CDR3 nucleotides: TGTGCCACCCGTTGGGGATACGGCTACACCTTC.

In its sample, this clonotype was seen a few times. The chain combines TRBV28 with TRBJ2-7, with TRBD2 matching 7 bases. The V and J ends lost 5 bases and 1 base, in that order; junction bases with no gene match: 5. Germline loops: CDR1 MDHEN, CDR2 SYDVKM. The CDR3 has 14 amino acids. CDR3 protein: CASSRRTSSYEQYF. CDR3 bases: TGTGCCAGCAGTCGGAGGACTAGTTCCTACGAGCAGTACTTC.

Regarding this clonotype: A read error may be the cause here, since a much bigger clone is one base away. The conserved phenylalanine or tryptophan normally closing the CDR3 is absent here, so this likely arose from a read error. This chain connects TRBV2 to TRBJ1-2; 7 nucleotides agree with TRBD1. The CDR3 totals 16 residues. Trimming took 3 bases from V and 4 from J; bases not matched to a gene: 11. The germline V gene has CDR1 SNHLY and CDR2 FYNNEI. The CDR3 protein is CASSDRSDRLLYGYTI. For the CDR3, the DNA is TGTGCCAGCAGTGATCGTTCGGACAGGCTTCTCTATGGCTACACCATC.

Relative to its sample, this clonotype is medium-sized. The chain joins TRBV5-5 to TRBJ2-7; D remains ambiguous. With 3 bases removed from V and 4 bases from J, the gap between germline ends came to 11 bases. This CDR3 region has 13 residues. Germline V gives CDR1 SGHKS, CDR2 YYEKEE (reference sequence). The CDR3: CASSSEDGYEQYF. The CDR3 nucleotides read TGTGCCAGCAGCTCCGAGGACGGGTACGAGCAGTACTTC. The variable domain in full, with the rest retrieved from reference TRBV5-5 and TRBJ2-7, is DAGVTQSPTHLIKTRGQQVTLRCSPISGHKSVSWYQQVLGQGPQFIFQYYEKEERGRGNFPDRFSARQFPNYSSELNVNALLLGDSALYLCASSSEDGYEQYFGPGTRLTVT.

This clonotype qualifies as medium-sized. The V call is TRBV20-1, the J call TRBJ2-7, with 13 bases aligning to TRBD2. The CDR3 is 15 residues long. Per the germline V gene, CDR1 is DFQATT and CDR2 is SNEGSKA (reference sequence). V trimming: 5 bases; J trimming: 0 bases; junction bases outside the gene matches: 4. The CDR3 loop reads CSAQGLAGPSYEQYF. DNA of the CDR3: TGCAGTGCTCAGGGACTAGCGGGGCCCTCCTACGAGCAGTACTTC.

Within the sample, this clonotype is large. The gene calls are TRBV27 and TRBJ2-7, with 12 positions matching TRBD2. Losses at the gene ends were 5 bases for V and 0 bases for J; bases not matched to a gene: 11. CDR1 and CDR2 from the germline V gene are MNHEY and SMNVEV (reference sequence). The CDR3 extends over 18 amino acids. CDR3 region: CASSLTPTSGGLSYEQYF. The CDR3 DNA sequence: TGTGCCAGCAGTCTAACCCCGACTAGCGGGGGCCTCTCCTACGAGCAGTACTTC.

Relative to its sample, this clonotype is medium-sized. CDR3 residues: CASSLTSGGNYNEQFF. In DNA form, the CDR3 reads TGTGCCAGCAGTTTAACAAGCGGGGGGAACTACAATGAGCAGTTCTTC. The rearrangement uses TRBV27 and TRBJ2-1, with 9 bases that match TRBD2. This CDR3 contains 16 residues. After removal of 2 bases from V and 3 bases from J, the junction contained 5 bases not matched to a gene. CDR1 and CDR2 from the germline V gene are MNHEY and SMNVEV (reference sequence).

This clonotype rates as medium-sized. V and J are TRBV2 and TRBJ2-3, with D unclear. V was shortened by 8 bases and J by 6 bases, with 6 bases between the two germline ends. This CDR3 region has 10 residues. Germline CDR1 and CDR2: SNHLY and FYNNEI. The CDR3 sequence is CASLEDTQYF. The CDR3 DNA reads as TGTGCCAGCCTAGAGGATACGCAGTATTTT.

This clonotype is labeled as medium-sized. The chain couples TRBV28 to TRBJ2-7, with D possibly TRBD2 on 5 matching bases. This CDR3 has 15 residues. Trimming pared 3 bases from V and 0 bases from J, leaving 12 bases between. CDR1 and CDR2 (germline): MDHEN, SYDVKM. The CDR3 here is CASSFRGLSSYEQYF. CDR3 nucleotides: TGTGCCAGCAGTTTTCGCGGGCTGAGCTCCTACGAGCAGTACTTC.

In this sample, this clonotype is medium-sized (0.01 to 0.1%). CDR3 loop: CASSGGGAGAGNTQYF. The CDR3 coding sequence is TGTGCCAGCAGTGGGGGAGGCGCGGGAGCGGGTAATACGCAGTATTTT. The chain is built from TRBV27 and TRBJ2-3; 7 bases align to TRBD2. Unmatched junction bases numbered 15, after V lost 5 bases and J lost 7 bases. The V gene's germline CDR1 is MNHEY and CDR2 SMNVEV (reference sequence). This CDR3 has 16 amino acids.

This clonotype was detected only a few times. A much bigger clone sits one base away, suggesting this may be a read error. V usage is TRBV28 and J usage is TRBJ2-7, with D maybe TRBD2 (5 bases). This CDR3 is 14 amino acids long. Germline-derived CDR1 and CDR2 are MDHEN and SYDVKM. In DNA form, the CDR3 reads TGTGCCAGCAGTCCCCGGACTGCACCTTACGGGCAGTACTTC. This translates into CASSPRTAPYGQYF. Full variable domain (missing parts from reference TRBV28 and TRBJ2-7): DVKVTQSSRYLVKRTGEKVFLECVQDMDHENMFWYRQDPGLGLRLIYFSYDVKMKEKGDIPEGYSVSREKKERFSLILESASTNQTSMYLCASSPRTAPYGQYFGPGTRLTVT.

This clonotype rates as medium-sized. V and J are TRBV2 and TRBJ1-5; 8 bases line up with TRBD1. The CDR3 sequence is 14 residues long. Germline loops: CDR1 SNHLY, CDR2 FYNNEI. Losses at the gene ends were 5 bases for V and 7 bases for J; bases not matched to a gene: 7. CDR3 in amino acids: CASSQTGVGQPQHF. CDR3 bases: TGTGCCAGCAGTCAGACAGGGGTGGGGCAGCCCCAGCATTTT.

This clonotype is classed as large. The rearrangement links TRBV5-5 to TRBJ1-1; D not resolved. The CDR3 extends over 15 amino acids. Germline lookup yields CDR1 SGHKS and CDR2 YYEKEE (reference sequence). V lost 0 bases and J lost 1, with 10 bases in between. This CDR3 is CASSLDDYENTEAFF. The CDR3 region has the DNA TGTGCCAGCAGCTTGGATGATTACGAGAACACTGAAGCTTTCTTT.

By share, this clonotype counts as medium-sized (0.01 to 0.1%). This rearrangement joins TRBV20-1 to TRBJ2-1; the D is unclear. The germline gives CDR1 DFQATT, CDR2 SNEGSKA (reference sequence). Trimming left V 2 bases short and J 8 bases short, with 7 bases between. The length of the CDR3 is 11 residues. CDR3 sequence reads: CSARPGHEQFF. The CDR3 nucleotides read TGCAGTGCTAGACCAGGCCATGAGCAGTTCTTC.

This clonotype is categorized as medium-sized (0.01 to 0.1%). The genes are TRBV7-8 and TRBJ2-3; 8 bases map to TRBD2. CDR3 size: 16 residues. The V gene's germline CDR1 is SGHVS and CDR2 FQNEAQ. Losses at the gene ends were 3 bases for V and 2 bases for J; bases not matched to a gene: 7. This CDR3 is CASSFYGGAYTDTQYF. CDR3 coding DNA: TGTGCCAGCAGCTTTTACGGGGGGGCATACACAGATACGCAGTATTTT.